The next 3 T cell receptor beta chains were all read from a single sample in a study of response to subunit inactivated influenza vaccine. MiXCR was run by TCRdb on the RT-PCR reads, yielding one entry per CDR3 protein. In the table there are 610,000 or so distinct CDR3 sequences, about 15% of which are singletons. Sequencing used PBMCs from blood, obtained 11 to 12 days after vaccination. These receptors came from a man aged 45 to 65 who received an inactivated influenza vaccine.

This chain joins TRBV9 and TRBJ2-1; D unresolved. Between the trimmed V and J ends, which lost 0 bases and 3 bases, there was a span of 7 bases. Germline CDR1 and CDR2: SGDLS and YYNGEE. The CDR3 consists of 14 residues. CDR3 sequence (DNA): TGTGCCAGCAGCGTAGACGGCCTCTACAATGAGCAGTTCTTC. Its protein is CASSVDGLYNEQFF.

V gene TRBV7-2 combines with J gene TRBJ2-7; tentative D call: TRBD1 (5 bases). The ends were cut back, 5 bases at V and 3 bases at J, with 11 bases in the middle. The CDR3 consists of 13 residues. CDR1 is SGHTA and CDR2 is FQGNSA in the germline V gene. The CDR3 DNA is TGTGCCAGCAGCAAGGGGATCCGCTACGAGCAGTACTTC. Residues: CASSKGIRYEQYF.

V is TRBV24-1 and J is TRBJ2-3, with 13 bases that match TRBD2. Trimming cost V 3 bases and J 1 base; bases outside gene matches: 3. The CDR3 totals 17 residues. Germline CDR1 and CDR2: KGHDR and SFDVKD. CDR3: CATSDGGTSGGTDTQYF. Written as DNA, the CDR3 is TGTGCCACCAGTGATGGGGGGACTAGCGGGGGCACAGATACGCAGTATTTT.